These 19 T cell receptor beta chains share one sample of origin, sequenced in a study of shared clonotypes between healthy human individuals. Naive CD8 populations comprised CD45RO-negative cells positively selected for CCR7, excluding terminally differentiated effector memory CD45RA+ cells. The data were produced by immunoSEQ multiplex PCR, yet TCRdb's version contains in-frame clones alone and is incomplete. This repertoire shows fewer than 700,000 clones, approximately 95% found once; its top ten account for around 0.12%. The specimen sequenced was naive CD8+ T cells sorted from blood. These receptors all come from a woman in her thirties in good health.

The rearrangement links TRBV5-6 to TRBJ2-7; D may be TRBD2 (6 bases). The germline V gene encodes CDR1 SGHDT and CDR2 YYEEEE. This CDR3 comprises 16 residues. The V end was cut by 0 bases, the J end by 5 bases, with 18 bases between. The CDR3 DNA sequence: TGTGCCAGCAGCTTGGGGGATGAGGGAGGAGGAAACGAGCAGTACTTC. Translation gives CASSLGDEGGGNEQYF.

The chain recombines TRBV7-6 with TRBJ2-7; the D is unclear. Trimming took 5 bases from V and 0 from J, leaving 11 bases between them. This CDR3 comprises 14 residues. Germline V gene sequence: CDR1 SGHVS, CDR2 FNYEAQ. CDR3 loop: CASSPGRSSYEQYF. The CDR3, as DNA: TGTGCCAGCAGCCCCGGACGGAGCTCCTACGAGCAGTACTTC.

The chain uses TRBV27 and TRBJ2-5, with TRBD2 matching 9 bases. The CDR3 runs to 16 residues. V was clipped by 7 bases and J by 5 bases; unmatched bases: 14. Germline V gene lookup returns CDR1 MNHEY and CDR2 SMNVEV (reference sequence). The CDR3 loop reads CASNSLGREGVETQYF. The CDR3 nucleotides read TGTGCCAGCAATTCCCTCGGGCGGGAGGGCGTGGAGACCCAGTACTTC.

A remark on this clone: Other nucleotide sequences in the sample specify the same CDR3. The chain joins TRBV28 to TRBJ2-2, with a tentative D call TRBD2 (6 bases). CDR3 size: 14 residues. V lost 1 base and J lost 3, with 6 bases in between. The germline CDR1 and CDR2 sequences are MDHEN and SYDVKM. The CDR3 sequence is CASSLSGDTGELFF. The DNA for the CDR3 is TGTGCCAGCAGTTTATCGGGGGACACCGGGGAGCTGTTTTTT.

The gene calls are TRBV27 and TRBJ1-6; perhaps TRBD1 as D (5 bases). Germline V gene data show CDR1 as MNHEY and CDR2 as SMNVEV (reference sequence). Trimming took off 8 bases at V and 7 bases at J, with 21 bases between the two ends. CDR3 length: 16 amino acids. The CDR3 nucleotides read TGTGCCAGCGCCCCGAGCGGGACCCCCGAGAATTCACCCCTCCACTTT. The encoded protein is CASAPSGTPENSPLHF.

This sequence joins TRBV28 and TRBJ1-1; maybe TRBD1 (5 bases). Trimming took 5 bases from V and 0 from J, leaving 22 bases between them. This CDR3 is built from 18 residues. Germline CDR1 reads MDHEN; CDR2 reads SYDVKM. The CDR3 sequence: CASSPLWVGTHMNTEAFF. CDR3 nucleotide sequence: TGTGCCAGCAGTCCCCTTTGGGTGGGGACCCACATGAACACTGAAGCTTTCTTT.

This clone was observed a few times. The germline gene is not matched at one end of the junction; a read error may be the cause. This chain joins TRBV7-9 and TRBJ1-2; no definite D call. The CDR3 loop spans 12 amino acids. Looked up from germline, CDR1 is SEHNR and CDR2 is FQNEAQ (reference sequence). CDR3: CASTEFGQPESF. In nucleotides, the CDR3 is TGTGCCAGCACCGAGTTCGGTCAGCCGGAGTCCTTC.

The chain has TRBV30 and TRBJ2-7, with D tentatively TRBD1 (6 bases). The V end was cut by 5 bases, the J end by 2 bases, with 13 bases between. The CDR3 spans 13 residues. In germline, CDR1 is GTSNPN, CDR2 SVGIG (reference sequence). In nucleotides, the CDR3 is TGTGCCTGGGATCAGGGGCCCCCCTACGAGCAGTACTTC. Translating it yields CAWDQGPPYEQYF.

V usage is TRBV28 and J usage is TRBJ1-2, with a weak D call TRBD1 (5 bases). The CDR3 is 14 residues long. Germline V gene lookup returns CDR1 MDHEN and CDR2 SYDVKM. V was clipped by 6 bases and J by 7 bases, with 18 bases between them. The CDR3 sequence: CASSRIGGGSGYTF. The CDR3 DNA reads as TGTGCCAGCAGCCGAATCGGGGGAGGGTCTGGCTACACCTTC.

This sequence joins TRBV2 and TRBJ2-1, with a possible D match to TRBD2 (6 bases). The CDR3 has 19 residues. V was clipped by 5 bases and J by 0 bases, with 23 bases between them. Germline V gene sequence: CDR1 SNHLY, CDR2 FYNNEI. DNA of the CDR3: TGTGCCAGCAGTCAGACTAGTCTCTTACTAAAGAGCTCCTACAATGAGCAGTTCTTC. Residues: CASSQTSLLLKSSYNEQFF.

The chain combines TRBV25-1 with TRBJ2-3; D may be TRBD1 (5 bases). The ends were cut back, 4 bases at V and 1 base at J, with 6 bases in the middle. Germline loops: CDR1 MGHDK, CDR2 SYGVNS. This CDR3 region has 13 residues. CDR3 in DNA: TGTGCCAGCAGTGTGGGGCGCACAGATACGCAGTATTTT. Protein: CASSVGRTDTQYF.

The V call is TRBV5-1, the J call TRBJ2-2; a possible D gene is TRBD2 (5 bases). The CDR3 runs 14 residues. The ends were cut back, 3 bases at V and 6 bases at J, with 12 bases in the middle. Germline CDR1 SGHRS, CDR2 YFSETQ. CDR3 residues: CASSSDSFSGELFF. CDR3 coding DNA: TGCGCCAGCAGCTCGGACTCCTTTTCCGGGGAGCTGTTTTTT.

The chain carries TRBV28 and TRBJ1-2, with unresolved D. Germline values: CDR1 MDHEN, CDR2 SYDVKM. The V end was cut by 7 bases, the J end by 7 bases, with 10 bases between. This CDR3 has 11 amino acids. In DNA, the CDR3 is TGTGCCAGCACCTTCTTCGGTGGCTACACCTTC. This gives the protein CASTFFGGYTF.

V gene TRBV5-6 combines with J gene TRBJ1-2; D gene unclear. V lost 3 bases and J 0 bases, leaving 9 bases between the germline ends. Germline CDR1 SGHDT, CDR2 YYEEEE. CDR3 length: 14 residues. The CDR3 region is CASSWQASNYGYTF. In nucleotides, the CDR3 is TGTGCCAGCAGCTGGCAAGCTTCTAACTATGGCTACACCTTC.

CDR3 loop: CATGQFRNEQPQHF. Here the CDR3 DNA reads TGTGCCACAGGACAGTTCCGGAACGAACAGCCCCAGCATTTT. The chain joins TRBV21-1 to TRBJ1-5; the table calls TRBD1, which could not be checked here. TRBV21-1 is deemed a pseudogene. The CDR3 has 14 amino acids.

The rearrangement links TRBV19 to TRBJ1-2; TRBD1 is a possible D gene (5 bases). This CDR3 is 13 amino acids long. Per germline, CDR1 LNHDA and CDR2 SQIVND (reference sequence). The ends were cut back, 6 bases at V and 6 bases at J, with 14 bases in the middle. The CDR3 sequence is CASREGPGNGYTF. The CDR3 nucleotides read TGTGCCAGTAGGGAGGGGCCGGGTAATGGCTACACCTTC. The whole variable domain, filled in from reference TRBV19 and TRBJ1-2, reads DGGITQSPKYLFRKEGQNVTLSCEQNLNHDAMYWYRQDPGQGLRLIYYSQIVNDFQKGDIAEGYSVSREKKESFPLTVTSAQKNPTAFYLCASREGPGNGYTFGSGTRLTVV.

This chain connects TRBV7-6 to TRBJ1-3; no firm D call. Trimming pared 2 bases from V and 0 bases from J, leaving 17 bases between. This CDR3 is built from 18 residues. The V gene's germline CDR1 is SGHVS and CDR2 FNYEAQ. The CDR3: CASSLQGGRQSSGNTIYF. The CDR3 DNA sequence: TGTGCCAGCAGCTTACAAGGTGGTAGGCAGAGCTCTGGAAACACCATATATTTT. The complete variable domain, with remaining parts taken from reference TRBV7-6 and TRBJ1-3, reads GAGVSQSPRYKVTKRGQDVALRCDPISGHVSLYWYRQALGQGPEFLTYFNYEAQQDKSGLPNDRFSAERPEGSISTLTIQRTEQRDSAMYRCASSLQGGRQSSGNTIYFGEGSWLTVV.

The V and J genes are TRBV27 and TRBJ2-7; 13 bases line up with TRBD2. The CDR3 is 16 residues long. CDR1 MNHEY and CDR2 SMNVEV come from the germline V gene (reference sequence). Trimming cost V 5 bases and J 0 bases; bases outside gene matches: 4. This CDR3 is CASSTRTSGSSYEQYF. In DNA form, the CDR3 reads TGTGCCAGCAGTACCAGGACTAGCGGGAGCTCCTACGAGCAGTACTTC.

The V gene is TRBV9, the J gene TRBJ2-2, with a possible D match to TRBD2 (6 bases). Trimming cost V 4 bases and J 1 base, with 17 bases left between them. CDR3 size: 17 residues. Per the germline V gene, CDR1 is SGDLS and CDR2 is YYNGEE. The CDR3 DNA is TGTGCCAGCAGCCTTAACCTGAATAGCGGGAACACCGGGGAGCTGTTTTTT. This codes for CASSLNLNSGNTGELFF.